This T cell receptor (beta chain) was documented in a study of OX40 agonist ivuxolimab in advanced cancers. Study at large: The study treated patients with ivuxolimab, an agonistic anti-OX40 (CD134) antibody. Findings of the study overall: The average count of expanded clones was higher among CD8+ T cells than among CD4+.

CDR1 and CDR2 (germline): MNHEY, SMNVEV (reference sequence). The CDR3 runs to 15 residues. The ends lost 3 bases at V and 6 bases at J; junction bases unmatched: 8. To note about this clone: The antigen is undetermined.

This table comes from immunoSEQ multiplex PCR, and its TCRdb copy is limited to in-frame clones, with some not included. Of about 93,000 clones listed, 90% to 95% are singletons. The source was CD4+ or CD8+ T cells sorted from blood, collected in a trial of the OX40 agonist ivuxolimab. The chain joins TRBV27 to TRBJ2-7, with 10 bases identical to TRBD1. The origin of this receptor is an adult with an advanced solid tumor such as melanoma, head and neck, liver or kidney cancer. The CDR3 protein is CASSLTGGGISEQYF. In DNA form, the CDR3 reads TGTGCCAGCAGTTTGACAGGGGGCGGGATTTCCGAGCAGTACTTC.